This TCR beta chain was recorded in a study of shared clonotypes between healthy human individuals. The wider study: Samples came from two female and a few male donors aged 18 to 49. Study-level points and caveats: Relative to clonotypes present in all four donors, those not shared had lower generation probabilities. Few donors restricted represented genetic and exposure-history diversity.

This CDR3 region has 11 residues. Per germline, CDR1 SGHRS and CDR2 YFSETQ. The V end lost 4 bases, the J end lost 7 bases, and 9 bases lay between the germline ends. As to this clone: The antigen is unknown.

Terminally differentiated effector memory CD45RA+ cells were left out of the naive CD8 fraction, which was CD45RO-negative and positively selected for CCR7. Replicate PCRs from sorted subsets contained around 200 ng DNA, which is tens of thousands of T cell genomes. TCRdb's table, derived via immunoSEQ multiplex PCR, lists solely in-frame clones and lacks some. Counted here are 700,000 to 950,000 clones, just over 95% occurring once; the ten biggest clones make up about 0.21%. Specimen: naive CD8+ T cells sorted from blood. The chain employs TRBV5-1 and TRBJ2-7; TRBD2 is a possible D gene (5 bases). This TCR was recovered from a man aged 25-40 years in good health. The CDR3 sequence: CASSRGPEQYF. The CDR3 DNA sequence: TGCGCCAGCAGCCGGGGTCCGGAGCAGTACTTC.